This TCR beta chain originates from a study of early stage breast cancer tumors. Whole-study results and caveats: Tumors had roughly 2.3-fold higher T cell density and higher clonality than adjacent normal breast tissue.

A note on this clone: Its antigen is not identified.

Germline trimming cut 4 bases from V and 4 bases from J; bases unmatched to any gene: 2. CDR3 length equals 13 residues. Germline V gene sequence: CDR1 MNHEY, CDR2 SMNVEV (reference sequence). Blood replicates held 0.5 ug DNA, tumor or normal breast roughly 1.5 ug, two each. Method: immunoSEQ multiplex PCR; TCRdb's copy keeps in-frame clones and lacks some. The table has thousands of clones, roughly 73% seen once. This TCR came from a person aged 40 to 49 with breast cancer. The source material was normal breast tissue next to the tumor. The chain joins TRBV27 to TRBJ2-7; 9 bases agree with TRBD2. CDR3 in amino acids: CASSWLAGYEQYF. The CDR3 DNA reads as TGTGCCAGCAGTTGGCTAGCGGGATACGAGCAGTACTTC.